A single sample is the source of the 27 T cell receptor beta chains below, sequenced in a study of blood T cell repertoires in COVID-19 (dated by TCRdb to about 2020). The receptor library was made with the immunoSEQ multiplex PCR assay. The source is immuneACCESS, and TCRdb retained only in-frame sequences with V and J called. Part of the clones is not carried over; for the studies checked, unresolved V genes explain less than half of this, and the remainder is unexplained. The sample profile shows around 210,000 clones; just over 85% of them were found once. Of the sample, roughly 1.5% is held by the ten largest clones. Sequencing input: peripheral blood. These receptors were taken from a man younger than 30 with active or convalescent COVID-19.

The CDR3 is CASSLGFGGMDQPQHF. Here the CDR3 DNA reads TGTGCCAGCAGCTTAGGGTTCGGGGGAATGGATCAGCCCCAGCATTTT. The V and J genes are TRBV7-9 and TRBJ1-5; possible D gene TRBD1, 5 bases. V was clipped by 1 base and J by 5 bases, with 15 bases between them. Germline CDR1 SEHNR, CDR2 FQNEAQ (reference sequence). This CDR3 is built from 16 residues.

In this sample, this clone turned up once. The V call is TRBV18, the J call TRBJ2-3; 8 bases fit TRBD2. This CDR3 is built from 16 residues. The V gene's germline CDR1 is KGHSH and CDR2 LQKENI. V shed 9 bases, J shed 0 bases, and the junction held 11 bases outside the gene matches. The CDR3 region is CASLSGSSSSTDTQYF. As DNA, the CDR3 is TGTGCCAGTCTGAGCGGGAGTTCGTCTAGCACAGATACGCAGTATTTT.

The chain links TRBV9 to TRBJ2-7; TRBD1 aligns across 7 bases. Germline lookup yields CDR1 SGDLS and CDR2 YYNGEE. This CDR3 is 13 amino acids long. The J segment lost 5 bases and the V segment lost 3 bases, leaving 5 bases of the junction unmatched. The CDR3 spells CASSGQGRDEQYF. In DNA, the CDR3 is TGTGCCAGCAGCGGACAGGGTCGCGACGAGCAGTACTTC.

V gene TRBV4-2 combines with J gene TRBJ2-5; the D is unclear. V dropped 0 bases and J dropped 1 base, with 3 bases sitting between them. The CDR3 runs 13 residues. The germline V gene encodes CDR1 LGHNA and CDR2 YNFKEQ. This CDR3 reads CASSQDFQETQYF. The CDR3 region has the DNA TGTGCCAGCAGCCAAGACTTCCAAGAGACCCAGTACTTC.

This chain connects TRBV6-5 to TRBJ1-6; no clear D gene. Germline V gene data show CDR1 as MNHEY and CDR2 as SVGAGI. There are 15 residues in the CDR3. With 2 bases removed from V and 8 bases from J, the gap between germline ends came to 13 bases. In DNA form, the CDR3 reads TGTGCCAGCAGTTACCAACATCCTCGGGATTCACCCCTCCACTTT. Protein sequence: CASSYQHPRDSPLHF.

The CDR3 bases are TGTGCCAGCAGCTTTACAGGGGCGGGCCAGCCCCAGCATTTT. It is translated as CASSFTGAGQPQHF. This chain connects TRBV5-5 to TRBJ1-5, with 7 positions matching TRBD1. The CDR3 loop spans 14 amino acids. Trimming cost V 2 bases and J 7 bases; bases outside gene matches: 6. Germline lookup yields CDR1 SGHKS and CDR2 YYEKEE (reference sequence).

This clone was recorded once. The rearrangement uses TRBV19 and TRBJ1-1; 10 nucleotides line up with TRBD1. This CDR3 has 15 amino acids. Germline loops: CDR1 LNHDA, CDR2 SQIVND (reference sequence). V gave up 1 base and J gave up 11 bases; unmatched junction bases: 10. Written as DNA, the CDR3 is TGTGCCAGTAGTATAGGAGGTGGGACAGGGGCCGCGGCTTTCTTT. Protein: CASSIGGGTGAAAFF.

In DNA form, the CDR3 reads TGTGCCAGCAGCCAAGGGCCCCCCAATGAGCAGTTCTTC. This sequence encodes CASSQGPPNEQFF. The genes are TRBV3-1 (or the pseudogene TRBV3-2) and TRBJ2-1; D is uncertain. Germline loops: CDR1 LGHDT, CDR2 YNNKEL (reference sequence). V was clipped by 1 base and J by 6 bases, with 7 bases between them. There are 13 residues in the CDR3.

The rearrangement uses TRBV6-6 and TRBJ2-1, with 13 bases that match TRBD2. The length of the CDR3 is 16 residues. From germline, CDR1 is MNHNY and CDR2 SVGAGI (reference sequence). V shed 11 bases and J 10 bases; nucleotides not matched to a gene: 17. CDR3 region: CASLGLAGVGGVEQFF. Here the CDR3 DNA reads TGTGCCTCCTTAGGACTAGCGGGAGTTGGGGGTGTGGAGCAGTTCTTC.

In DNA form, the CDR3 reads TGTGCCAGCAGCCGCGGGGGCGCGGGAGTGAAAAGTGGCGGGGAGCTGTTTTTT. This codes for CASSRGGAGVKSGGELFF. V and J are TRBV11-2 and TRBJ2-2; weak D call: TRBD2 (7 bases). Between the trimmed V and J ends, which lost 5 bases and 7 bases, there was a span of 26 bases. Germline V gene data show CDR1 as SGHAT and CDR2 as FQNNGV. The CDR3 totals 18 residues.

This CDR3 is CASSSLNTDTQYF. The CDR3 region has the DNA TGTGCCAGCAGCTCCTTAAACACAGATACGCAGTATTTT. The chain recombines TRBV9 with TRBJ2-3, with no clear D. Trimming removed 4 bases at V and 2 bases at J, with 8 bases between. The CDR3 consists of 13 residues. Germline CDR1 and CDR2: SGDLS and YYNGEE.

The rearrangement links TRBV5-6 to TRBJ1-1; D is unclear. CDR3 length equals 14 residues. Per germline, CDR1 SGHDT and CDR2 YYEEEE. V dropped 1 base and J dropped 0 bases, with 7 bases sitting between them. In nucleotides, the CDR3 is TGTGCCAGCAGCTTGTTAGAGATGAACACTGAAGCTTTCTTT. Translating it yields CASSLLEMNTEAFF.

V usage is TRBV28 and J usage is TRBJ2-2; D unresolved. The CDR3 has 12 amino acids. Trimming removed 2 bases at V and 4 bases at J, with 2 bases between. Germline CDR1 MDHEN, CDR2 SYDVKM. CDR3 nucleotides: TGTGCCAGCAGTTTACTCACCGGGGAGCTGTTTTTT. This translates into CASSLLTGELFF.

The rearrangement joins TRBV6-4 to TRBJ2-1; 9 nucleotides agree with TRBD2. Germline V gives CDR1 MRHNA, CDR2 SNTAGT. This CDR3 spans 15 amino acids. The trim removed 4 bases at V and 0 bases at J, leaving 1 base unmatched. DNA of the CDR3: TGTGCCAGCAGTGTTAGCGGGAGCTCCTACAATGAGCAGTTCTTC. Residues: CASSVSGSSYNEQFF.

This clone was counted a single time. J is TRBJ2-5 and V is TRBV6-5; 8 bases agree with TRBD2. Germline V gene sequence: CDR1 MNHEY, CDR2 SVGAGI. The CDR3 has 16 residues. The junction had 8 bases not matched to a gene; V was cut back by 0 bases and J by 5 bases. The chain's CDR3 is CASSYSEAGASETQYF. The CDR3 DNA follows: TGTGCCAGCAGTTACTCAGAAGCGGGAGCGTCGGAGACCCAGTACTTC.

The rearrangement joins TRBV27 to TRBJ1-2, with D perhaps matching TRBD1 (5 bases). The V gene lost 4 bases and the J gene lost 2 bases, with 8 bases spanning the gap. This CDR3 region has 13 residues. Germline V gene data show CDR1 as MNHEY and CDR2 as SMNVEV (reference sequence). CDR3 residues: CASSWTRNYGYTF. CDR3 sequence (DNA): TGTGCCAGCAGTTGGACAAGAAACTATGGCTACACCTTC.

The CDR3 DNA follows: TGTGCCAGCAGCCCCCCACAAATAGATACGCAGTATTTT. The encoded protein is CASSPPQIDTQYF. J is TRBJ2-3 and V is TRBV7-9; no clear D. The V end lost 5 bases, the J end lost 5 bases, and 11 bases lay between the germline ends. The CDR3 contains 13 residues. Germline CDR1 SEHNR, CDR2 FQNEAQ (reference sequence).

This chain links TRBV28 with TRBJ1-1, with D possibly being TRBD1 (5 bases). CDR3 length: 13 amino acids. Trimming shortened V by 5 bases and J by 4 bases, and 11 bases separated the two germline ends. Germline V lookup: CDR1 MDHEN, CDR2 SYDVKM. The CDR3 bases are TGTGCCAGCAGTCCTCAGGGTCGCACTGAAGCTTTCTTT. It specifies CASSPQGRTEAFF.

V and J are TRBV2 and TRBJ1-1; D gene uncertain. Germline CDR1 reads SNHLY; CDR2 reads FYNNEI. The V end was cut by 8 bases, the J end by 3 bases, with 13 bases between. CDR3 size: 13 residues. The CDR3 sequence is CASAGDIDTEAFF. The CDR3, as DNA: TGTGCCAGCGCCGGGGATATCGACACTGAAGCTTTCTTT. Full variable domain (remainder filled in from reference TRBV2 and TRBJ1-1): EPEVTQTPSHQVTQMGQEVILRCVPISNHLYFYWYRQILGQKVEFLVSFYNNEISEKSEIFDDQFSVERPDGSNFTLKIRSTKLEDSAMYFCASAGDIDTEAFFGQGTRLTVV.

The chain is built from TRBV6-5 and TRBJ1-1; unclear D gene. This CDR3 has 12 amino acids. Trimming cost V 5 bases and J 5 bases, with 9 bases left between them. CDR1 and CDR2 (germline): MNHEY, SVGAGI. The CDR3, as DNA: TGTGCCAGCAGTCGAGGGAGGACTGAAGCTTTCTTT. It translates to CASSRGRTEAFF.

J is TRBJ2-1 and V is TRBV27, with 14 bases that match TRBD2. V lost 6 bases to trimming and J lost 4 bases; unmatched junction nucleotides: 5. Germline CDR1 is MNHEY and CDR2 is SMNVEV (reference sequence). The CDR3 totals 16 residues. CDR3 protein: CASSQGTSGSYNEQFF. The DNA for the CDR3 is TGTGCCAGCAGCCAGGGGACTAGCGGGAGTTACAATGAGCAGTTCTTC.

Written as DNA, the CDR3 is TGTGCCAGCAGCTTGGTGGCTAGCAGAACGTCTAGCACAGATACGCAGTATTTT. Translating gives CASSLVASRTSSTDTQYF. The V call is TRBV5-6, the J call TRBJ2-3, with D tentatively TRBD2 (5 bases). Germline-derived CDR1 and CDR2 are SGHDT and YYEEEE. V lost 0 bases to trimming and J lost 0 bases, with 17 bases between them. The CDR3 consists of 18 residues.

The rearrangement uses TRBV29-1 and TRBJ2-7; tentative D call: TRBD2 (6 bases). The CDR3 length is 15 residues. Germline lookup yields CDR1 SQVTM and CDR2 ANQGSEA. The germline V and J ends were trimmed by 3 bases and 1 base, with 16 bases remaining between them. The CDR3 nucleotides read TGCAGCGTTGATATCCTAGCGTTAGGGTCCTACGAGCAGTACTTC. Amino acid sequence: CSVDILALGSYEQYF.

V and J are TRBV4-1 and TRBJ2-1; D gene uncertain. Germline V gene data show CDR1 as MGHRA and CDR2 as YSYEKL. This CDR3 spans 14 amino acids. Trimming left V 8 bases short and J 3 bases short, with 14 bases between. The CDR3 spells CASGPEIYYNEQFF. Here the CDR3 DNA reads TGCGCCAGCGGCCCGGAGATATACTACAATGAGCAGTTCTTC.

CDR3 sequence reads: CASSVGQGNSYEQYF. CDR3 sequence (DNA): TGTGCCAGCAGCGTAGGACAGGGGAATTCCTACGAGCAGTACTTC. The gene calls are TRBV9 and TRBJ2-7; 8 nucleotides align to TRBD1. V trimming: 0 bases; J trimming: 1 base; junction bases outside the gene matches: 3. The CDR3 length is 15 residues. Germline V gene data show CDR1 as SGDLS and CDR2 as YYNGEE.

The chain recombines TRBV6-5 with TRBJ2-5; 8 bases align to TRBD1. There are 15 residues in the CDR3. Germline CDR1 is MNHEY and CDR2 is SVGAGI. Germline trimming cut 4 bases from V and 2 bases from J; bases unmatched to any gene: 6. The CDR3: CASSSAGTGQETQYF. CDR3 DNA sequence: TGTGCCAGCAGTTCGGCCGGGACAGGTCAAGAGACCCAGTACTTC.

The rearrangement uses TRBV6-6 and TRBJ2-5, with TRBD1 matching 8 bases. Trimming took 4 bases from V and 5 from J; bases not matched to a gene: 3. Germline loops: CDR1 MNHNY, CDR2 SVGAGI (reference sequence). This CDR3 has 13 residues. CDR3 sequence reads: CASSWTGWETQYF. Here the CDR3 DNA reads TGTGCCAGCAGTTGGACAGGGTGGGAGACCCAGTACTTC.